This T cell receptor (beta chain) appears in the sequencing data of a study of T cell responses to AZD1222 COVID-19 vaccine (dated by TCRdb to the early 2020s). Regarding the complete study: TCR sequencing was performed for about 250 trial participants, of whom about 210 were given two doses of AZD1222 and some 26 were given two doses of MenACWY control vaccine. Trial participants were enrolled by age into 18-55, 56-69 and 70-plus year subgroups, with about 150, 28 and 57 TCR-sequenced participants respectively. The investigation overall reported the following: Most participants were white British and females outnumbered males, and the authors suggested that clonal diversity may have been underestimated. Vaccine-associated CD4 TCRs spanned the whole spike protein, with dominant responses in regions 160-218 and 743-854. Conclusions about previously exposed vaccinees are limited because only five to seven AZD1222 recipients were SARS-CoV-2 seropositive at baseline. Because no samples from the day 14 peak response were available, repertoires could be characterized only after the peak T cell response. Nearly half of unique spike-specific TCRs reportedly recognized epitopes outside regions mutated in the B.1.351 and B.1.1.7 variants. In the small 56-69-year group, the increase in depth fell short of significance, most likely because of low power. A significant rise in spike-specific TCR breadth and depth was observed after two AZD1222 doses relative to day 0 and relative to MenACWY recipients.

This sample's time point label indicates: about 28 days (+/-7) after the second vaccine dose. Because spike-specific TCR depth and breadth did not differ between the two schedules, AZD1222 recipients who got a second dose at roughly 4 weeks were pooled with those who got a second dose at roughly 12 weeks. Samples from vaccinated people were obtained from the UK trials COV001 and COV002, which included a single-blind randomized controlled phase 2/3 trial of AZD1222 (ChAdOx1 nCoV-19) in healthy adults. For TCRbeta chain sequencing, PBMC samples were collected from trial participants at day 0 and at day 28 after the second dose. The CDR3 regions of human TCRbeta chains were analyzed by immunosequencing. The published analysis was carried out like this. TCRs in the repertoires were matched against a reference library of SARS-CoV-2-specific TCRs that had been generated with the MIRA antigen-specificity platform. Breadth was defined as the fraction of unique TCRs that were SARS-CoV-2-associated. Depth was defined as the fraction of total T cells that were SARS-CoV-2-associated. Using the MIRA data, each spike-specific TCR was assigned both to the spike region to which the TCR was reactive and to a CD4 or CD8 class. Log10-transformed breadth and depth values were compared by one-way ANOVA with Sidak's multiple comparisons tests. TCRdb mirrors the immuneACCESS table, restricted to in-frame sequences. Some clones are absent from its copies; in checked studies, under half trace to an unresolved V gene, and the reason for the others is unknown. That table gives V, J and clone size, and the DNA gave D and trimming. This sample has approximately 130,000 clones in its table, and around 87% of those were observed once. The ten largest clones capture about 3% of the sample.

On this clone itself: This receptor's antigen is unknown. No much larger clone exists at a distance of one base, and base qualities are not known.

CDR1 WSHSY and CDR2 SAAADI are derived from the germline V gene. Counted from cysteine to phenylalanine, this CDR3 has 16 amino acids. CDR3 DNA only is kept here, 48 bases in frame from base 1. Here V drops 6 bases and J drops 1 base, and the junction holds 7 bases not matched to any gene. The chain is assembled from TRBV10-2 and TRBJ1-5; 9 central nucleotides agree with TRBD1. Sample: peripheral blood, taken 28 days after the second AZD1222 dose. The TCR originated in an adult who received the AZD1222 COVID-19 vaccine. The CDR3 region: CASRRTGAESNQPQHF. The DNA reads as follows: TGCGCCAGCAGACGGACAGGGGCCGAGAGCAATCAGCCCCAGCATTTT.